The 8 T cell receptor beta chains reported below all come from one sample, sequenced in a study of blood T cell repertoires in COVID-19. Sequencing was performed with immunoSEQ multiplex PCR; in TCRdb, only in-frame clones are kept and a portion is missing. The sample contains more than 250,000 clones, approximately 83% of which appear only once. Input material: peripheral blood. Receptor source: a woman aged 30 to 39 who had recovered from COVID-19.

The chain joins TRBV5-1 to TRBJ2-2; 11 bases fit TRBD2. This CDR3 has 19 amino acids. V lost 3 bases and J lost 3; bases outside the gene matches: 13. Per the germline V gene, CDR1 is SGHRS and CDR2 is YFSETQ. This chain's CDR3 is CASSSKVAGGPGDTGELFF. The CDR3 DNA reads as TGCGCCAGCAGCTCCAAAGTAGCGGGAGGGCCGGGGGACACCGGGGAGCTGTTTTTT.

V gene TRBV24-1 combines with J gene TRBJ2-3; TRBD2 matches 9 bases. Germline CDR1 reads KGHDR; CDR2 reads SFDVKD. J lost 6 bases, V lost 3 bases, and 18 bases had no gene match. The CDR3 totals 19 residues. CDR3 amino acids: CATSDTAGGELGFSDTQYF. Written as DNA, the CDR3 is TGTGCCACCAGTGATACTGCGGGAGGGGAGCTTGGTTTTTCGGATACGCAGTATTTT.

The rearrangement links TRBV19 to TRBJ1-6; 10 bases agree with TRBD1. Germline-derived CDR1 and CDR2 are LNHDA and SQIVND (reference sequence). With 4 bases clipped from V and 7 bases from J, the junction kept 4 bases outside the gene matches. CDR3 length: 15 amino acids. The CDR3 region is CASSTRTGGNSPLHF. In nucleotides, the CDR3 is TGTGCCAGTAGTACGCGGACAGGGGGGAATTCACCCCTCCACTTT.

This clone appeared a few times. The chain uses TRBV30 and TRBJ1-1; D remains unclear. Per the germline V gene, CDR1 is GTSNPN and CDR2 is SVGIG (reference sequence). V was clipped by 1 base and J by 4 bases, with 4 bases between them. There are 11 residues in the CDR3. This CDR3 is CAWSGSTEAFF. The CDR3 region has the DNA TGTGCCTGGAGTGGCAGCACTGAAGCTTTCTTT. The full variable domain, completed using reference TRBV30 and TRBJ1-1, is SQTIHQWPATLVQPVGSPLSLECTVEGTSNPNLYWYRQAAGRGLQLLFYSVGIGQISSEVPQNLSASRPQDRQFILSSKKLLLSDSGFYLCAWSGSTEAFFGQGTRLTVV.

This chain connects TRBV11-2 to TRBJ2-7; 8 bases agree with TRBD1. The CDR3 contains 15 residues. CDR1 is SGHAT, CDR2 FQNNGV, per germline. V lost 4 bases to trimming and J lost 0 bases; unmatched junction nucleotides: 5. Here the CDR3 reads CASSWDRHFSYEQYF. The DNA of the CDR3 is TGTGCCAGCAGCTGGGACAGGCACTTCTCCTACGAGCAGTACTTC. The variable domain in full, completed from reference TRBV11-2 and TRBJ2-7, reads EAGVAQSPRYKIIEKRQSVAFWCNPISGHATLYWYQQILGQGPKLLIQFQNNGVVDDSQLPKDRFSAERLKGVDSTLKIQPAKLEDSAVYLCASSWDRHFSYEQYFGPGTRLTVT.

CDR3 nucleotide sequence: TGTGCCACCAGTGATAGTACAGGGAATGGCTACACCTTC. Encoded protein: CATSDSTGNGYTF. The V call is TRBV24-1, the J call TRBJ1-2, with D tentatively TRBD1 (6 bases). The germline V gene encodes CDR1 KGHDR and CDR2 SFDVKD. V gave up 3 bases and J gave up 6 bases, with 10 bases separating them. CDR3 length: 13 residues.

The rearrangement links TRBV12-3 or TRBV12-4 to TRBJ2-1; 7 bases map to TRBD2. This CDR3 is 12 amino acids long. V shed 3 bases, J shed 8 bases, and the junction held 1 base outside the gene matches. In DNA form, the CDR3 reads TGTGCCAGCAGTTTGGCGGGAGATGAGCAGTTCTTC. It is translated as CASSLAGDEQFF.

The V and J genes are TRBV20-1 and TRBJ2-5; tentatively, D is TRBD1 (5 bases). Germline V gene sequence: CDR1 DFQATT, CDR2 SNEGSKA (reference sequence). Trimming shortened V by 7 bases and J by 5 bases, and 11 bases separated the two germline ends. This CDR3 is 11 amino acids long. CDR3 loop: CSGQIGETQYF. The CDR3 DNA reads as TGCAGTGGACAGATAGGGGAGACCCAGTACTTC.